Below are 30 T cell receptor beta chains sequenced from a single sample in a study of OX40 agonist ivuxolimab in advanced cancers. Here immunoSEQ multiplex PCR was the method, and the copy in TCRdb shows in-frame clones only, minus some. The data hold 50,000 or so clones, with 75% to 85% observed a single time. Here the sequenced sample was CD4+ or CD8+ T cells sorted from blood, taken in a trial of the OX40 agonist ivuxolimab. Source of these receptors: an adult with an advanced solid tumor such as melanoma, head and neck, liver or kidney cancer.

J is TRBJ1-4 and V is TRBV2, with D unclear. V gave up 4 bases and J gave up 8 bases, with 11 bases separating them. Germline CDR1 is SNHLY and CDR2 is FYNNEI. The CDR3 covers 13 residues. The CDR3 here is CASSGRVGEKLFF. CDR3 DNA sequence: TGTGCCAGCAGTGGGAGGGTTGGGGAAAAACTGTTTTTT. Complete variable domain (other parts from reference TRBV2 and TRBJ1-4): EPEVTQTPSHQVTQMGQEVILRCVPISNHLYFYWYRQILGQKVEFLVSFYNNEISEKSEIFDDQFSVERPDGSNFTLKIRSTKLEDSAMYFCASSGRVGEKLFFGSGTQLSVL.

The J gene is TRBJ2-5, the V gene TRBV9, with D maybe TRBD2 (6 bases). V lost 3 bases and J 7 bases, leaving 25 bases between the germline ends. Germline-derived CDR1 and CDR2 are SGDLS and YYNGEE. The CDR3 covers 17 residues. The CDR3 spells CASSGGVGFGGEGTQYF. The DNA for the CDR3 is TGTGCCAGCAGCGGCGGAGTGGGGTTCGGGGGAGAGGGGACCCAGTACTTC.

The rearrangement joins TRBV7-1 to TRBJ1-1; 8 positions match TRBD1. TRBV7-1 is annotated as an ORF whose role is uncertain. CDR3 length: 12 residues. With 5 bases clipped from V and 7 bases from J, the junction kept 3 bases outside the gene matches. CDR3 sequence reads: CASSIGQGEAFF. The CDR3 DNA follows: TGTGCCAGCAGCATAGGACAGGGTGAAGCTTTCTTT.

This chain uses TRBV19 with TRBJ2-3; no reliable D call. The CDR3 extends over 14 amino acids. Germline CDR1 LNHDA, CDR2 SQIVND (reference sequence). V lost 5 bases, J lost 3 bases, and 12 bases lay in between. Here the CDR3 DNA reads TGTGCCAGTAGTCCGGGTATGGGGACAGATACGCAGTATTTT. Protein sequence: CASSPGMGTDTQYF.

The gene calls are TRBV5-8 and TRBJ1-5; tentatively, D is TRBD1 (5 bases). The CDR3 loop spans 16 amino acids. Germline values: CDR1 SGHTS, CDR2 YDEGEE. Trimming stripped 2 bases from V and 1 base from J, with 13 bases between. CDR3 DNA: TGTGCCAGCAGCTTATACCAGGGTGAGAGCAATCAGCCCCAGCATTTT. The encoded protein is CASSLYQGESNQPQHF. The entire variable domain, with the rest obtained from reference TRBV5-8 and TRBJ1-5, is as follows: EAGVTQSPTHLIKTRGQQATLRCSPISGHTSVYWYQQALGLGLQFLLWYDEGEERNRGNFPPRFSGRQFPNYSSELNVNALELEDSALYLCASSLYQGESNQPQHFGDGTRLSIL.

By proportion, this clone is medium-sized. CDR3 coding DNA: TGCGCCAGCAGCCCCGCAGTAGGTTATACCGGGGAGCAGTACTTC. Residues: CASSPAVGYTGEQYF. J is TRBJ2-7 and V is TRBV4-1, with no clear D. Germline V gene sequence: CDR1 MGHRA, CDR2 YSYEKL. This CDR3 contains 15 residues. The ends were cut back, 4 bases at V and 7 bases at J, with 20 bases in the middle.

This clone was counted only a few times. J is TRBJ2-1 and V is TRBV7-2; TRBD1 might be the D (5 bases). CDR1 is SGHTA, CDR2 FQGNSA, per germline. Trimming took 1 base from V and 6 from J, leaving 10 bases between them. The length of the CDR3 is 14 residues. The CDR3 sequence: CASSLDRQGNEQFF. The CDR3 DNA is TGTGCCAGCAGCTTAGATCGGCAGGGCAATGAGCAGTTCTTC.

As regards this clone: This sample also contains other DNA sequences that code for the same CDR3. The chain is built from TRBV27 and TRBJ2-1, with 9 bases fitting TRBD2. This CDR3 has 14 amino acids. Germline loops: CDR1 MNHEY, CDR2 SMNVEV (reference sequence). V was clipped by 5 bases and J by 4 bases; unmatched bases: 3. In DNA, the CDR3 is TGTGCCAGCAGTGCTAGCGGGGTTTACAATGAGCAGTTCTTC. This translates into CASSASGVYNEQFF.

V and J are TRBV10-3 and TRBJ1-2; TRBD1 agrees at 10 bases. The ends lost 10 bases at V and 5 bases at J; junction bases unmatched: 4. Germline CDR1 reads ENHRY; CDR2 reads SYGVKD. CDR3 length: 12 residues. CDR3 DNA: TGTGCCACGGACAGGGGGAAATATGGCTACACCTTC. Its translation: CATDRGKYGYTF.

The gene calls are TRBV7-3 and TRBJ2-1; D may correspond to TRBD1 or TRBD2 (5 bases each). This CDR3 is 18 amino acids long. Between the trimmed V and J ends, which lost 5 bases and 4 bases, there was a span of 24 bases. Germline CDR1 and CDR2: SGHTA and FQGTGA. This chain's CDR3 is CASSLDPDGTGAYNEQFF. In nucleotides, the CDR3 is TGTGCCAGCAGCCTCGATCCGGACGGTACCGGGGCTTACAATGAGCAGTTCTTC.

The rearrangement uses TRBV2 and TRBJ1-1; perhaps TRBD1 as D (6 bases). Trimming removed 5 bases at V and 5 bases at J, with 12 bases between. The germline V gene has CDR1 SNHLY and CDR2 FYNNEI. This CDR3 has 13 residues. The CDR3, as DNA: TGTGCCAGCAGTAAGGACAGTGGGACTGAAGCTTTCTTT. It encodes CASSKDSGTEAFF.

The V gene is TRBV7-2, the J gene TRBJ1-1, with a possible D match to TRBD1 (5 bases). The germline CDR1 and CDR2 sequences are SGHTA and FQGNSA. The CDR3 runs to 13 residues. Deletions cut 3 bases from V and 6 bases from J, with 11 bases between. CDR3 bases: TGTGCCAGCAGCTTTCCAGGGATACCTGAAGCTTTCTTT. Its protein product is CASSFPGIPEAFF.

V usage is TRBV30 and J usage is TRBJ1-6, with D possibly matching TRBD1 (5 bases). CDR1 GTSNPN and CDR2 SVGIG come from the germline V gene (reference sequence). Trimming pared 3 bases from V and 4 bases from J, leaving 13 bases between. The CDR3 spans 15 residues. Written as DNA, the CDR3 is TGTGCCTGGAGAGTACGGGGCGTTTATAATTCACCCCTCCACTTT. This gives the protein CAWRVRGVYNSPLHF. The full variable domain, rest sourced from reference TRBV30 and TRBJ1-6, is SQTIHQWPATLVQPVGSPLSLECTVEGTSNPNLYWYRQAAGRGLQLLFYSVGIGQISSEVPQNLSASRPQDRQFILSSKKLLLSDSGFYLCAWRVRGVYNSPLHFGNGTRLTVT.

The genes are TRBV5-7 and TRBJ1-2; D is unclear. TRBV5-7 is an ORF, and what it does is uncertain. The CDR3 is made up of 13 amino acids. Trimming left V 4 bases short and J 2 bases short, with 9 bases between. The CDR3 DNA reads as TGTGCCAGCAGCCCGGGATCCAACTATGGCTACACCTTC. Residues: CASSPGSNYGYTF.

The V and J genes are TRBV14 and TRBJ2-7; tentative D call: TRBD2 (7 bases). The CDR3 consists of 16 residues. The V gene's germline CDR1 is SGHDN and CDR2 FVKESK. Trimming stripped 0 bases from V and 4 bases from J, with 16 bases between. CDR3 nucleotides: TGTGCCAGCAGCCAAGATCGGGGGGCCCTCGGGTACGAGCAGTACTTC. Translated, it gives CASSQDRGALGYEQYF.

The gene calls are TRBV14 and TRBJ2-7; D is possibly TRBD2 (6 bases). This CDR3 is 12 amino acids long. The V end was cut by 1 base, the J end by 7 bases, with 8 bases between. CDR1 and CDR2 (germline): SGHDN, FVKESK. In DNA, the CDR3 is TGTGCCAGCAGCCAAGGGAGGGTAGAGCAGTACTTC. It is translated as CASSQGRVEQYF.

This clone was counted between two and nine times. The rearrangement joins TRBV6-6 to TRBJ1-2; D unclear. The CDR3 is made up of 15 amino acids. The ends were cut back, 4 bases at V and 1 base at J, with 13 bases in the middle. Per germline, CDR1 MNHNY and CDR2 SVGAGI (reference sequence). In DNA form, the CDR3 reads TGTGCCAGCAGTTCGGATACCCGACATAACTATGGCTACACCTTC. Translating it yields CASSSDTRHNYGYTF.

The chain joins TRBV7-2 to TRBJ2-5; D call uncertain. Germline CDR1 is SGHTA and CDR2 is FQGNSA. Between the trimmed V and J ends, which lost 4 bases and 1 base, there was a span of 7 bases. This CDR3 has 13 residues. CDR3 sequence reads: CASSYLSQETQYF. The CDR3 DNA follows: TGTGCCAGCAGCTATTTGAGCCAAGAGACCCAGTACTTC.

The DNA of the CDR3 is TGTGCCAGCAGCTTAGTGCCTTCACCTAACTATGGCTACACCTTC. Translated: CASSLVPSPNYGYTF. The chain is built from TRBV7-2 and TRBJ1-2; no clear D. CDR1 is SGHTA, CDR2 FQGNSA, per germline. The CDR3 sequence is 15 residues long. Deletions cut 1 base from V and 0 bases from J, with 9 bases between.

The chain has TRBV11-2 and TRBJ2-4; the D gene is possibly TRBD1 (6 bases). The germline CDR1 and CDR2 sequences are SGHAT and FQNNGV. The CDR3 spans 15 residues. V shed 5 bases and J shed 5 bases, with 16 bases lying between them. The CDR3 DNA sequence: TGTGCCAGCAGCATACACTGGGACACCCAAAACATTCAGTACTTC. Amino acids: CASSIHWDTQNIQYF.

This chain links TRBV28 with TRBJ2-3, with D perhaps TRBD2 (6 bases). Trimming removed 6 bases from V and 3 bases from J, with 10 bases in between. The CDR3 has 13 amino acids. Per germline, CDR1 MDHEN and CDR2 SYDVKM. For the CDR3, the DNA is TGTGCCAGCAGCAGGGACTGGACAGATACGCAGTATTTT. Residues: CASSRDWTDTQYF.

The chain uses TRBV7-2 and TRBJ2-1; D possibly corresponds to TRBD2 (6 bases). V gave up 1 base and J gave up 1 base, with 14 bases separating them. In germline, CDR1 is SGHTA, CDR2 FQGNSA. The CDR3 runs 17 residues. The CDR3 DNA is TGTGCCAGCAGCTTAGAGGTTTCTAGCGTATCCTACAATGAGCAGTTCTTC. Translated, it gives CASSLEVSSVSYNEQFF.

This chain joins TRBV27 and TRBJ2-1; D is ambiguous. Germline V gives CDR1 MNHEY, CDR2 SMNVEV (reference sequence). Trimming pared 8 bases from V and 4 bases from J, leaving 18 bases between. The CDR3 contains 15 residues. The CDR3 loop is CASSEAPLPYNEQFF. In DNA, the CDR3 is TGTGCCAGCTCGGAAGCCCCCCTCCCTTACAATGAGCAGTTCTTC.

The chain carries TRBV19 and TRBJ2-3; a possible D gene is TRBD1 (6 bases). This CDR3 is built from 14 residues. Germline assignment: CDR1 LNHDA and CDR2 SQIVND (reference sequence). V lost 2 bases to trimming and J lost 2 bases, with 8 bases between them. The CDR3 sequence is CASSIQGNTDTQYF. CDR3 DNA sequence: TGTGCCAGTAGTATACAGGGGAACACAGATACGCAGTATTTT.

This clone occurred once. This chain links TRBV5-8 with TRBJ2-6, with D hard to call. Germline V gene data show CDR1 as SGHTS and CDR2 as YDEGEE. Trimming removed 0 bases from V and 0 bases from J, with 4 bases in between. The CDR3 length is 15 residues. The CDR3 is CASSLALSGANVLTF. The CDR3 DNA is TGTGCCAGCAGCTTGGCCCTCTCTGGGGCCAACGTCCTGACTTTC.

This clone was recorded only once. The chain joins TRBV5-6 to TRBJ2-5, with 9 bases aligning to TRBD1. The tail of the sequence fits TRBJ2-7 better, so the J call may be wrong. The germline V gene has CDR1 SGHDT and CDR2 YYEEEE. This CDR3 has 15 residues. The CDR3 DNA reads as TGTGCCAGCAGCTTGGGGGGACAGGGAGGCTACGAGCAGTACTTC. Encoded protein: CASSLGGQGGYEQYF.

As for this clone: In this CDR3 the conserved last residue, phenylalanine or tryptophan, is missing, so a read error is likely. Because the CDR3's place on the DNA is in doubt, the DNA is left out and the CDR3 is given as listed by TCRdb. The rearrangement links TRBV4-1 to TRBJ1-1; the table calls TRBD1, which could not be checked here. The CDR3 is 18 amino acids long, termini counted. Germline CDR1 is MGHRA and CDR2 is YSYEKL. Here the CDR3 reads CASSQSPGDLDRGQEQRL.

The gene calls are TRBV5-6 and TRBJ2-7; D perhaps matches TRBD2 (6 bases). V lost 2 bases and J lost 0, with 15 bases in between. The germline gives CDR1 SGHDT, CDR2 YYEEEE. The CDR3 consists of 16 residues. CDR3 sequence reads: CASSLGFAGSSYEQYF. CDR3 in DNA: TGTGCCAGCAGCTTAGGGTTCGCGGGGAGCTCCTACGAGCAGTACTTC.

The rearrangement uses TRBV7-2 and TRBJ2-2; D possibly corresponds to TRBD2 (6 bases). There are 17 residues in the CDR3. Trimming removed 6 bases from V and 0 bases from J, with 17 bases in between. Germline CDR1 and CDR2: SGHTA and FQGNSA. CDR3 sequence: CASSWREPSSNTGELFF. CDR3 DNA sequence: TGTGCCAGCAGTTGGAGGGAGCCATCCTCGAACACCGGGGAGCTGTTTTTT. Together with reference TRBV7-2 and TRBJ2-2, the CDR3 gives the full variable domain: GAGVSQSPSNKVTEKGKDVELRCDPISGHTALYWYRQSLGQGLEFLIYFQGNSAPDKSGLPSDRFSAERTGGSVSTLTIQRTQQEDSAVYLCASSWREPSSNTGELFFGEGSRLTVL.

V is TRBV27 and J is TRBJ1-3; D is possibly TRBD1 (6 bases). Trimming left V 3 bases short and J 3 bases short, with 12 bases between. Germline lookup yields CDR1 MNHEY and CDR2 SMNVEV (reference sequence). The CDR3 has 15 amino acids. CDR3 nucleotide sequence: TGTGCCAGCAGTTTCTCCGGGACACTTGGAAACACCATATATTTT. Translated: CASSFSGTLGNTIYF.